The sequence of this T cell receptor (beta chain) was determined in a study of T cell changes during pregnancy in multiple sclerosis. Data came from immunoSEQ multiplex PCR; TCRdb stores just in-frame clones and leaves some out. Seen here are about 53,000 clones, 92% observed once, and the top ten hold 0.5%. J gave up 7 bases and V 9 bases, and 5 bases lay outside the gene matches. Looked up from germline, CDR1 is MNHEY and CDR2 is SVGAGI. This CDR3 spans 11 amino acids. This sequence originates from a female donor with multiple sclerosis, enrolled in a pregnancy study. The rearrangement uses TRBV6-5 and TRBJ1-2, with 7 bases fitting TRBD1. The sample in question was CD4+ T cells from peripheral blood mononuclear cells, obtained in the third trimester of pregnancy. CDR3 sequence (DNA): TGTGCCAGTTTGGGACAGCTTGGCTACACCTTC. It codes for CASLGQLGYTF.